The clone carrying this T cell receptor (beta chain) was seen repeatedly, ten times or more. These data are taken from a study of T cells in Graves' hyperthyroidism and ophthalmopathy. V lost 0 bases, J lost 6 bases, and 4 bases stayed unmatched. Germline CDR1 GTSNPN, CDR2 SVGIG (reference sequence). The CDR3 runs to 13 residues. Template material for amplifying TCR beta CDR3 regions consisted of RNA transcripts. The HTBI primer set was used in a first-round RT-PCR of the TCR CDR3. TCRdb fed the multiplex PCR reads into MiXCR, producing one record per CDR3 protein. The sample records roughly 500,000 distinct CDR3 sequences, more than 11% being singletons.

V usage is TRBV30 and J usage is TRBJ2-7; 8 bases fit TRBD1. This TCR was sampled from a woman aged 25 to 39 with Graves' hyperthyroidism that later progressed to Graves' ophthalmopathy. Input material: blood. The CDR3 region is CAWSVQGVIEQYF. CDR3 bases: TGTGCCTGGAGTGTACAGGGGGTGATCGAGCAGTACTTC.